This T cell receptor beta chain comes out of a study of blood T cell repertoires in COVID-19. Profiling relied on immunoSEQ multiplex PCR, and the TCRdb table lists in-frame clones only, not all of them. The table records about 380,000 clones, roughly 90% of them present only once. This CDR3 has 15 residues. Trimming stripped 5 bases from V and 2 bases from J, with 13 bases between. Germline V lookup: CDR1 SEHNR, CDR2 FQNEAQ (reference sequence). The rearrangement links TRBV7-9 to TRBJ1-3; maybe TRBD1 (5 bases). The sequenced sample was peripheral blood. This TCR derives from a man aged 18 to 30 with active or convalescent COVID-19. In nucleotides, the CDR3 is TGTGCCAGCAGCGAAATACAGGATACTGGAAACACCATATATTTT. Translation: CASSEIQDTGNTIYF.